This T cell receptor (beta chain) was sequenced for a study of blood T cell repertoires in COVID-19. Germline lookup yields CDR1 MNHEY and CDR2 SMNVEV (reference sequence). With 6 bases removed from V and 4 bases from J, the gap between germline ends came to 12 bases. CDR3 size: 14 residues. The repertoire was sequenced with immunoSEQ multiplex PCR; TCRdb's copy has only in-frame clones and lacks some. This table has 150,000 to 200,000 clones, 76% appearing once. The chain carries TRBV27 and TRBJ2-2, with D maybe TRBD2 (5 bases). The sequence derives from a woman aged 50 to 65 with acute COVID-19. Material for sequencing was PBMCs or T cells enriched from blood (not recorded which). The CDR3 is CASSLDYPTGELFF. In nucleotides, the CDR3 is TGTGCCAGCAGCCTAGACTACCCCACCGGGGAGCTGTTTTTT.